The table lists the clone carrying this T cell receptor (beta chain) with a few counts. Its antigen is still unknown. The record originates from a study of blood T cells in healthy people across ages. Findings and caveats of the study: Correlation between TCR beta diversity and naive T cell percentage was strong.

Alongside a J-beta primer mix, a sample-barcoded 5' primer served in a second PCR lasting about 7 to 12 cycles. The study obtained at least 2.5 million CDR3-containing paired-end reads from every sample. TCRdb itself ran the 5' RACE reads through MiXCR, one entry per CDR3 protein. The data hold 2 million or so distinct CDR3 sequences, with roughly 50% observed a single time. Researchers collected roughly 10 milliliters of peripheral blood from every single donor. Trimming left V 0 bases short and J 1 base short, with 9 bases between. The V gene's germline CDR1 is SGHTA and CDR2 FQGNSA. The CDR3 sequence is 15 residues long.

Sequenced input: blood. The chain uses TRBV7-2 and TRBJ1-2; D possibly corresponds to TRBD1 (5 bases). The source is a woman aged 40 to 55 in good health. CDR3 bases: TGTGCCAGCAGCTTAGCCCAGGGCCTTAACTATGGCTACACCTTC. It is translated as CASSLAQGLNYGYTF.